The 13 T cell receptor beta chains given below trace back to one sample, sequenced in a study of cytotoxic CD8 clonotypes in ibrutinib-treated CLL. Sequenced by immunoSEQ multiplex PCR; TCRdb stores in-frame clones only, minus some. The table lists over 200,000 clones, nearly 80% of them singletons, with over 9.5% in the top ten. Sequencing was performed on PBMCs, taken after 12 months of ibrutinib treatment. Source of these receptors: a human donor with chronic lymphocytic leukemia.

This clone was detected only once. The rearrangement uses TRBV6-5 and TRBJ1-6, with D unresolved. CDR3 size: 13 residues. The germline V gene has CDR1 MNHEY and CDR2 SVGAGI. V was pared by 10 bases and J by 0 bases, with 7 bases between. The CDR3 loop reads CATLGSYNSPLHF. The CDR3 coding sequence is TGTGCCACCCTGGGCTCCTATAATTCACCCCTCCACTTT.

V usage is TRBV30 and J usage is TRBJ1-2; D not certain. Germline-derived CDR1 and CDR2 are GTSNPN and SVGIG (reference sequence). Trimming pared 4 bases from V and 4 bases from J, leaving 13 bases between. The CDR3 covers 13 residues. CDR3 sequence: CAWMGWQSYGYTF. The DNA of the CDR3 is TGTGCCTGGATGGGGTGGCAATCCTATGGCTACACCTTC.

For the CDR3, the DNA is TGTGCCAGCAGTTACTCCCAGGATTCACCCCTCCACTTT. Encoded protein: CASSYSQDSPLHF. The chain has TRBV7-8 and TRBJ1-6; no definite D call. The CDR3 consists of 13 residues. V was pared by 6 bases and J by 8 bases, with 11 bases between. Germline CDR1 SGHVS, CDR2 FQNEAQ.

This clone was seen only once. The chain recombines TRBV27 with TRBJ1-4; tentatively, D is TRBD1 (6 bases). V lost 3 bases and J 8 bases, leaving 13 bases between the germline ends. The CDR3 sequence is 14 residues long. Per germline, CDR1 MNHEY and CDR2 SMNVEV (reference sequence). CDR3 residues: CASSFDLGAEKLFF. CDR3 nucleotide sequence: TGTGCCAGCAGTTTTGATTTGGGGGCGGAAAAACTGTTTTTT.

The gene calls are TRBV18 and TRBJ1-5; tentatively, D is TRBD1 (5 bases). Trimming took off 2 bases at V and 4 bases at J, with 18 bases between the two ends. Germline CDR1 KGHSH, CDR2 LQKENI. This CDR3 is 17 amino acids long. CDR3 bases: TGTGCCAGCTCACCATTCCCGGGGCAGGGTGGTAATCAGCCCCAGCATTTT. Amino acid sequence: CASSPFPGQGGNQPQHF.

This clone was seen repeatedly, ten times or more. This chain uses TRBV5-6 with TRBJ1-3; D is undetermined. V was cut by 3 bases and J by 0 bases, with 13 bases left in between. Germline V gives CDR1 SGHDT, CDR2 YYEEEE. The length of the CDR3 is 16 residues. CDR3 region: CASSSELIISGNTIYF. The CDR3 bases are TGTGCCAGCAGCTCTGAATTGATTATCTCTGGAAACACCATATATTTT.

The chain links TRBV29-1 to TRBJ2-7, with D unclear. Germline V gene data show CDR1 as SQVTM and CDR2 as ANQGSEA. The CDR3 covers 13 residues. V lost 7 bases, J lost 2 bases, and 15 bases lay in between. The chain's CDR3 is CSGTNSFTYEQYF. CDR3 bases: TGCAGCGGTACCAACTCATTTACCTACGAGCAGTACTTC.

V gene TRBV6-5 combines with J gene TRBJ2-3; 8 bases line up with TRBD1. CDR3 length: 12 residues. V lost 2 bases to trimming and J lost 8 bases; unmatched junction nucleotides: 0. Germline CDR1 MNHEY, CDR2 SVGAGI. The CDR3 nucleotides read TGTGCCAGCAGTTACGGACAGGGTACGCAGTATTTT. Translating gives CASSYGQGTQYF.

Written as DNA, the CDR3 is TGTGCCAGCAGTTTTTTGGGCGGGGCGGCGACCCAGTACTTC. Amino acid sequence: CASSFLGGAATQYF. The chain recombines TRBV27 with TRBJ2-5; D may be TRBD2 (6 bases). V was clipped by 3 bases and J by 7 bases, with 15 bases between them. Looked up from germline, CDR1 is MNHEY and CDR2 is SMNVEV (reference sequence). The CDR3 runs 14 residues.

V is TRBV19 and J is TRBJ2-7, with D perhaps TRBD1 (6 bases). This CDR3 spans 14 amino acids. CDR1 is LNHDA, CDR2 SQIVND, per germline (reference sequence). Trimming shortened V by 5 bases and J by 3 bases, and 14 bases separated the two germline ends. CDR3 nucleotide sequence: TGTGCCAGTAGTCCAAGGGACATTTTCTACGAGCAGTACTTC. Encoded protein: CASSPRDIFYEQYF.

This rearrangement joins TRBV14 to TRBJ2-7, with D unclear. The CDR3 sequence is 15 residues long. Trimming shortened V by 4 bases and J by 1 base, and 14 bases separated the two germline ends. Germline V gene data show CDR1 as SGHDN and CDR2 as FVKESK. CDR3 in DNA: TGTGCCAGCAGCCCCTCGAACAGTCCTTCCTACGAGCAGTACTTC. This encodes CASSPSNSPSYEQYF.

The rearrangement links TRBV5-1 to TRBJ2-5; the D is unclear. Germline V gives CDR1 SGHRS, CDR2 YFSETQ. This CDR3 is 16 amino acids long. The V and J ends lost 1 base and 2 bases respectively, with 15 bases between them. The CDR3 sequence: CASSLTPIAVQETQYF. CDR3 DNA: TGCGCCAGCAGCTTGACTCCCATAGCTGTACAAGAGACCCAGTACTTC.

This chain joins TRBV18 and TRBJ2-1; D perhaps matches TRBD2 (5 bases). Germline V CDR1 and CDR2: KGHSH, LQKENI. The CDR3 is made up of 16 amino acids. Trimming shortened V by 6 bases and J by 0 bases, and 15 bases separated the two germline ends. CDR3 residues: CASSFERKSSYNEQFF. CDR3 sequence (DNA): TGTGCCAGCTCTTTCGAGCGGAAGAGCTCCTACAATGAGCAGTTCTTC. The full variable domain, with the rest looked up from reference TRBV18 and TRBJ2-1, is NAGVMQNPRHLVRRRGQEARLRCSPMKGHSHVYWYRQLPEEGLKFMVYLQKENIIDESGMPKERFSAEFPKEGPSILRIQQVVRGDSAAYFCASSFERKSSYNEQFFGPGTRLTVL.